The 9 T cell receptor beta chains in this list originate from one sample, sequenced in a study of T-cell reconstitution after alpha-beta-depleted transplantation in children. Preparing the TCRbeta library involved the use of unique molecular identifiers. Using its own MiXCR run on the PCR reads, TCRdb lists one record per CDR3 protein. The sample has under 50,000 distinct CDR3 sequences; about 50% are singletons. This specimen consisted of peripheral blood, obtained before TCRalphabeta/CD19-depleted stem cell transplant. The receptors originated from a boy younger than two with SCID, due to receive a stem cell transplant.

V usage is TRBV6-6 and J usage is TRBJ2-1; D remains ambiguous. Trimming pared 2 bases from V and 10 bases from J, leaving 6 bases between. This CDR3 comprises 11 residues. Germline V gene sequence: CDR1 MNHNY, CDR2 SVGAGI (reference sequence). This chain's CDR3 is CASSYDGEQFF. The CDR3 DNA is TGTGCCAGCAGTTACGACGGAGAGCAGTTCTTC.

As DNA, the CDR3 is TGCAGTGCTAGAGACTCCAAGGTCGAATACGAGCAGTACTTC. Its translation is CSARDSKVEYEQYF. V usage is TRBV20-1 and J usage is TRBJ2-7; D gene ambiguous. Germline loops: CDR1 DFQATT, CDR2 SNEGSKA (reference sequence). V lost 0 bases and J 4 bases, leaving 13 bases between the germline ends. There are 14 residues in the CDR3.

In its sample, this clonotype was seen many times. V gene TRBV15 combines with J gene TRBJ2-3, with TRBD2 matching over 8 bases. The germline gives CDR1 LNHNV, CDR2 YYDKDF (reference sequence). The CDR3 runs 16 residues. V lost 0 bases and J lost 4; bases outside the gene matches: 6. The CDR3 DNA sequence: TGTGCCACCAGCAGAGATCGGGCGGGGGGACCAGATACGCAGTATTTT. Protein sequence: CATSRDRAGGPDTQYF.

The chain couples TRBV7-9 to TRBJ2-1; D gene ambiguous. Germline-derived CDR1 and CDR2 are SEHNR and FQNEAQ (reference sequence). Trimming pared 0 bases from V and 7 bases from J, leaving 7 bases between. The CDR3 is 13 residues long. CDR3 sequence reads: CASSLAPVNEQFF. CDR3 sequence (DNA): TGTGCCAGCAGCTTAGCCCCCGTGAATGAGCAGTTCTTC.

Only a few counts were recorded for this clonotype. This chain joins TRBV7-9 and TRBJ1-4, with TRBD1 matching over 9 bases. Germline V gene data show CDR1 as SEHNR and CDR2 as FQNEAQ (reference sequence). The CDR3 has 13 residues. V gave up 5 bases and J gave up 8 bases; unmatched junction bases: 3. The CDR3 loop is CASSGQGIEKLFF. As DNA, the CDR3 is TGTGCCAGCAGCGGACAGGGGATCGAAAAACTGTTTTTT.

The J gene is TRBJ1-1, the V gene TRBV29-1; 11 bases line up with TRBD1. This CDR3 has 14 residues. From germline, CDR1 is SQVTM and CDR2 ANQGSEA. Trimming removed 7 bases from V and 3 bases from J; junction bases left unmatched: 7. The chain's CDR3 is CSAEGTGGDTEAFF. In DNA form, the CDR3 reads TGCAGCGCCGAGGGGACAGGGGGGGACACTGAAGCTTTCTTT.

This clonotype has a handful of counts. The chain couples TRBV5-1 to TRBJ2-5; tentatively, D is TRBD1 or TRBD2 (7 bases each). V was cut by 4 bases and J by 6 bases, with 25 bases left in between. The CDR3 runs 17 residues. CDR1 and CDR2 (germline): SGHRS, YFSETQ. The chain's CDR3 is CASSPSPGAGGAKTQYF. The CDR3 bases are TGCGCCAGCAGCCCCAGTCCGGGCGCAGGGGGGGCGAAGACCCAGTACTTC. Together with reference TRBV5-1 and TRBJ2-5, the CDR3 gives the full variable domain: KAGVTQTPRYLIKTRGQQVTLSCSPISGHRSVSWYQQTPGQGLQFLFEYFSETQRNKGNFPGRFSGRQFSNSRSEMNVSTLELGDSALYLCASSPSPGAGGAKTQYFGPGTRLLVL.

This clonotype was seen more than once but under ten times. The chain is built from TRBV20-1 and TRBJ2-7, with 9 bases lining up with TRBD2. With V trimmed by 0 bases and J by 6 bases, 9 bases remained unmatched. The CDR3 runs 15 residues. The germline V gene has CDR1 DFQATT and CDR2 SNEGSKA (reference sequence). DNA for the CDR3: TGCAGTGCTAGAGATGGGGTAGCGGGGGACGCCGAGCAGTACTTC. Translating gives CSARDGVAGDAEQYF.

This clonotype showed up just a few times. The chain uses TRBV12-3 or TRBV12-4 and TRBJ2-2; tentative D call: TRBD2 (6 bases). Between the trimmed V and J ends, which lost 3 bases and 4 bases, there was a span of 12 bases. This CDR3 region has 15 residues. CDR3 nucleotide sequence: TGTGCCAGCAGTTTTAGACTAGGCGGCACCGGGGAGCTGTTTTTT. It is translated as CASSFRLGGTGELFF.